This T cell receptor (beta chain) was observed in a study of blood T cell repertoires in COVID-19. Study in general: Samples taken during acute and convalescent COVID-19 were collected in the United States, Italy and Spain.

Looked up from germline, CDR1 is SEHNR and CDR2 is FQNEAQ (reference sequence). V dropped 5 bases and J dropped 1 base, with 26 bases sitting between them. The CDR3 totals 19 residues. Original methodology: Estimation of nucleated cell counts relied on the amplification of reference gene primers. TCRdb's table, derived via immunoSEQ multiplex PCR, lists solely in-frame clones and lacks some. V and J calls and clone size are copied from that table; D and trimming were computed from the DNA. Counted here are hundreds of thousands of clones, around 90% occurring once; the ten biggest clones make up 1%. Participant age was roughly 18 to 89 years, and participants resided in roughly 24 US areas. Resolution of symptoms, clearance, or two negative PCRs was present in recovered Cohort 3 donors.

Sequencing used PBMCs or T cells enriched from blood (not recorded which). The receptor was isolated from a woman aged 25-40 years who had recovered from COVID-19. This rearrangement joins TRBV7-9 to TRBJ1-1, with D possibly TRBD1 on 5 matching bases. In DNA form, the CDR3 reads TGTGCCAGCAGCCTAACTAAGACACCGCCCTGGGGGGAGAACACTGAAGCTTTCTTT. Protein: CASSLTKTPPWGENTEAFF.